This TCR beta chain was captured in a study of CD8 T cells in Susac syndrome. Study findings and constraints: Clonal expansion was absent from the CD4+ T cell repertoires in Susac syndrome.

As concerns this clonotype: Its antigen is unknown.

V was shortened by 6 bases and J by 5 bases, with 22 bases between the two germline ends. The germline V gene encodes CDR1 LGHDT and CDR2 YNNKEL (reference sequence). This CDR3 is 16 amino acids long. The authors reverse transcribed about 0.45 to 1 ug RNA with random hexamers. Via MiXCR, TCRdb re-called the immunoSEQ multiplex PCR reads, giving one row per CDR3 protein. The repertoire holds approximately 190,000 distinct CDR3 sequences, with 75% to 95% as singletons. This TCR was recovered from a human donor with Susac syndrome. What was sequenced was CD4+ T cells from PBMCs. This chain links TRBV3-1 with TRBJ2-5; no reliable D call. CDR3 nucleotides: TGTGCCAGCAGTTCCACGTCGGGCTTACCTTATGAGACCCAGTACTTC. Translation gives CASSSTSGLPYETQYF.